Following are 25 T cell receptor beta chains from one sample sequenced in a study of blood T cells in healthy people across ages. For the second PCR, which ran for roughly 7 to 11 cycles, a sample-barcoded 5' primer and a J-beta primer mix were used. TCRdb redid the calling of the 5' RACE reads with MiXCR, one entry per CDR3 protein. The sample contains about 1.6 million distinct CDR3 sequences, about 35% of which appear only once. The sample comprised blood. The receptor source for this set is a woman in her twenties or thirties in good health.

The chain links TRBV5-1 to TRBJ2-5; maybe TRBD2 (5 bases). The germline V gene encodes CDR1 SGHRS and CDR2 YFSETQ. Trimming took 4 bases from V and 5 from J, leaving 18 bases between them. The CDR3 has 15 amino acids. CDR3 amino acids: CASSGSLSGTETQYF. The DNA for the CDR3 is TGCGCCAGCAGCGGCTCGCTAAGCGGTACGGAGACCCAGTACTTC. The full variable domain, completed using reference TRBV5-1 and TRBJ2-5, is KAGVTQTPRYLIKTRGQQVTLSCSPISGHRSVSWYQQTPGQGLQFLFEYFSETQRNKGNFPGRFSGRQFSNSRSEMNVSTLELGDSALYLCASSGSLSGTETQYFGPGTRLLVL.

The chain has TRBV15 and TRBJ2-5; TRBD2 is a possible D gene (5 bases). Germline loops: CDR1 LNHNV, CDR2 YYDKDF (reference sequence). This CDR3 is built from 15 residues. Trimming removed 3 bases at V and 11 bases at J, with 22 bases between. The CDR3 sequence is CATSSPQTGMGEQYF. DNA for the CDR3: TGTGCCACCAGCAGTCCGCAGACGGGGATGGGAGAGCAGTACTTC. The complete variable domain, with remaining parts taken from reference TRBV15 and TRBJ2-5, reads DAMVIQNPRYQVTQFGKPVTLSCSQTLNHNVMYWYQQKSSQAPKLLFHYYDKDFNNEADTPDNFQSRRPNTSFCFLDIRSPGLGDTAMYLCATSSPQTGMGEQYFGPGTRLLVL.

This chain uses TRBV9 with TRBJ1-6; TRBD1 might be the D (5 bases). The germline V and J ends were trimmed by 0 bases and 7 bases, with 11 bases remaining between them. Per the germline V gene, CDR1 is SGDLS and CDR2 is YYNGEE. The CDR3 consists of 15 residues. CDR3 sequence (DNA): TGTGCCAGCAGCGTAGCCGGGGGATGGAATTCACCCCTCCACTTT. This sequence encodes CASSVAGGWNSPLHF.

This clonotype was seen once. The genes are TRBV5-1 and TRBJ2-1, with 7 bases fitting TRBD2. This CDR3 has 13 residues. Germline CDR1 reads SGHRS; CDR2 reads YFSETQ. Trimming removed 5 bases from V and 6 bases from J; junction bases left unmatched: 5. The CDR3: CASRNRTSNEQFF. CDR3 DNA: TGCGCCAGCAGGAACAGGACTAGCAATGAGCAGTTCTTC. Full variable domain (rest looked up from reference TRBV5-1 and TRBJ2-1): KAGVTQTPRYLIKTRGQQVTLSCSPISGHRSVSWYQQTPGQGLQFLFEYFSETQRNKGNFPGRFSGRQFSNSRSEMNVSTLELGDSALYLCASRNRTSNEQFFGPGTRLTVL.

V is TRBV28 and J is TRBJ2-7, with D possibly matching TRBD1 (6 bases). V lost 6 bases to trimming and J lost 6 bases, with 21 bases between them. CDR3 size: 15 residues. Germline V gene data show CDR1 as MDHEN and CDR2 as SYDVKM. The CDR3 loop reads CASSPRSMIGGEQYF. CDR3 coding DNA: TGTGCCAGCAGCCCGCGGTCAATGATAGGGGGCGAGCAGTACTTC.

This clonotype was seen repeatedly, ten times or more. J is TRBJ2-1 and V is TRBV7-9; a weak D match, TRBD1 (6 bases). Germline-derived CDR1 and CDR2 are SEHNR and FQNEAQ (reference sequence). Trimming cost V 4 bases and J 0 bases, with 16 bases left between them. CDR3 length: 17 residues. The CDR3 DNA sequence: TGTGCCAGCAGCTCCCTAGTCGCGGACAGCTCCTACAATGAGCAGTTCTTC. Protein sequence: CASSSLVADSSYNEQFF. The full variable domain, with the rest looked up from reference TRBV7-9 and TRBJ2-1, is DTGVSQNPRHKITKRGQNVTFRCDPISEHNRLYWYRQTLGQGPEFLTYFQNEAQLEKSRLLSDRFSAERPKGSFSTLEIQRTEQGDSAMYLCASSSLVADSSYNEQFFGPGTRLTVL.

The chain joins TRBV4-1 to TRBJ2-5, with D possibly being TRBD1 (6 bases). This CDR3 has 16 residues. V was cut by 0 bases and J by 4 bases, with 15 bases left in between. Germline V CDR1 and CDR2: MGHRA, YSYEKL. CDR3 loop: CASSQEGRMGAETQYF. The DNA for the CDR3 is TGCGCCAGCAGCCAAGAAGGTAGGATGGGGGCAGAGACCCAGTACTTC.

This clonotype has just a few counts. In DNA, the CDR3 is TGCGCCAGCAGCTTGGGGCCCCTGGGGGATGAGCAGTTCTTC. Amino acid sequence: CASSLGPLGDEQFF. The chain recombines TRBV5-1 with TRBJ2-1; TRBD1 or TRBD2 may be the D gene (5 bases each). The V and J ends lost 0 bases and 8 bases respectively, with 12 bases between them. The CDR3 has 14 amino acids. CDR1 and CDR2 (germline): SGHRS, YFSETQ. Supplemented by reference TRBV5-1 and TRBJ2-1, the full variable domain reads KAGVTQTPRYLIKTRGQQVTLSCSPISGHRSVSWYQQTPGQGLQFLFEYFSETQRNKGNFPGRFSGRQFSNSRSEMNVSTLELGDSALYLCASSLGPLGDEQFFGPGTRLTVL.

The CDR3, as DNA: TGTGCCAGCAGGACAGGGTACTACAATGAGCAGTTCTTC. Protein: CASRTGYYNEQFF. The V and J genes are TRBV27 and TRBJ2-1; the match to TRBD1 covers 7 bases. CDR3 length: 13 amino acids. Germline CDR1 reads MNHEY; CDR2 reads SMNVEV (reference sequence). V lost 6 bases to trimming and J lost 3 bases; unmatched junction nucleotides: 2.

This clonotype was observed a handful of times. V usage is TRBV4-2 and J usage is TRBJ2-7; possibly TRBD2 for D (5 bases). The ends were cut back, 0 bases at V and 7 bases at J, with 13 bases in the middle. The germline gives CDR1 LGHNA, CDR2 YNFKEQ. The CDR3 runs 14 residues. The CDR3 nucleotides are TGTGCCAGCAGCCAAGATAAGTCAGGCGGGGAGCAGTACTTC. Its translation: CASSQDKSGGEQYF.

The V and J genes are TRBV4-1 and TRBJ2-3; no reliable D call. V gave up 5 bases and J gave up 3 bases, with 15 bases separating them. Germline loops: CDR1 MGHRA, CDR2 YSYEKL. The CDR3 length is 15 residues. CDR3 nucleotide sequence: TGCGCCAGCAGCTTACCGGTCACGGCAACAGATACGCAGTATTTT. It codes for CASSLPVTATDTQYF.

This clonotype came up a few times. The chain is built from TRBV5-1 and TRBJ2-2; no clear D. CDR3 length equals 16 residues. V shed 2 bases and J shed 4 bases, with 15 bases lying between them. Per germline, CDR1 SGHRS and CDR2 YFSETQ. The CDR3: CASSLHLGRPTGELFF. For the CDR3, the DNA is TGCGCCAGCAGCTTACACTTGGGAAGGCCCACCGGGGAGCTGTTTTTT.

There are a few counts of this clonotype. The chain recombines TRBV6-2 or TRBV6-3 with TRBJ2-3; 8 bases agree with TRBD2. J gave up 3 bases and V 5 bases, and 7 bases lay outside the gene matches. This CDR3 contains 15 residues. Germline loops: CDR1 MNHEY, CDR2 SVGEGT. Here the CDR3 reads CASSPGGTETDTQYF. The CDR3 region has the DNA TGTGCCAGCAGTCCGGGGGGGACTGAGACAGATACGCAGTATTTT.

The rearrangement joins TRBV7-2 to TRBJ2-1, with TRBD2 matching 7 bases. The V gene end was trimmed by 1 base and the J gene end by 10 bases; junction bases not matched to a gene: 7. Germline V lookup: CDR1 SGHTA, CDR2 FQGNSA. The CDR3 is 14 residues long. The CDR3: CASSLGLASGEQFF. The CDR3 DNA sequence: TGTGCCAGCAGCTTAGGACTAGCCTCCGGGGAGCAGTTCTTC.

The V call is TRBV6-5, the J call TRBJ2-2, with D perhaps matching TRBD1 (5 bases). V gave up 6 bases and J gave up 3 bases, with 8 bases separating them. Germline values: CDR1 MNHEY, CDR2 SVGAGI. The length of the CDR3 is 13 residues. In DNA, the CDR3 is TGTGCCAGCAGGAGACAGTACACCGGGGAGCTGTTTTTT. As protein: CASRRQYTGELFF.

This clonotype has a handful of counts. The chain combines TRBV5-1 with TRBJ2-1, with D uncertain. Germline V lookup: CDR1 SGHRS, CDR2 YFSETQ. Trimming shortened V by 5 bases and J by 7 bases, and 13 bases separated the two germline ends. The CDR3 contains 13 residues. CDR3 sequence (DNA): TGCGCCAGCAGGCCCGAAGCCTCGAATGAGCAGTTCTTC. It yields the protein CASRPEASNEQFF.

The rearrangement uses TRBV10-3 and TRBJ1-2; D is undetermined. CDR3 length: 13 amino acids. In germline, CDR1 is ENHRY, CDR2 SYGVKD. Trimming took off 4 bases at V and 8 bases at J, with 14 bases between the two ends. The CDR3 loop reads CAISGEYFDGYTF. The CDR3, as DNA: TGTGCCATCAGTGGGGAATATTTTGACGGCTACACCTTC.

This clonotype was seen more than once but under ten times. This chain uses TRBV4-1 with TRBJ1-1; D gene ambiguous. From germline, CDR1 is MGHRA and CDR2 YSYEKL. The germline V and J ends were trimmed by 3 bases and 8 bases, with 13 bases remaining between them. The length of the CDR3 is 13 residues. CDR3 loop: CASSQAPSSEAFF. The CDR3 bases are TGCGCCAGCAGCCAGGCCCCCTCCTCGGAAGCTTTCTTT.

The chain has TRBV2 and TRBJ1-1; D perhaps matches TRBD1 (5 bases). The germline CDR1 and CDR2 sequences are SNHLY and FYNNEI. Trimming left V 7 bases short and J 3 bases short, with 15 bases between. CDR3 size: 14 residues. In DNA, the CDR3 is TGTGCCAGCACAACCAGGGTGGGACACACTGAAGCTTTCTTT. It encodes CASTTRVGHTEAFF.

In nucleotides, the CDR3 is TGCAGTGCTCCCAAGCTAGCGGAATCCTACGAGCAGTACTTC. Amino acids: CSAPKLAESYEQYF. This chain connects TRBV20-1 to TRBJ2-7; 7 nucleotides line up with TRBD2. The CDR3 has 14 amino acids. V shed 5 bases and J 1 base; nucleotides not matched to a gene: 8. Germline loops: CDR1 DFQATT, CDR2 SNEGSKA (reference sequence).

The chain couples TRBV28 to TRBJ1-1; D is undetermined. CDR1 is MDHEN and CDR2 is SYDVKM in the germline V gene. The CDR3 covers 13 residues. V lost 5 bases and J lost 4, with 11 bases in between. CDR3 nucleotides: TGTGCCAGCAGTGGGCAGCGGGTCACTGAAGCTTTCTTT. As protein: CASSGQRVTEAFF.

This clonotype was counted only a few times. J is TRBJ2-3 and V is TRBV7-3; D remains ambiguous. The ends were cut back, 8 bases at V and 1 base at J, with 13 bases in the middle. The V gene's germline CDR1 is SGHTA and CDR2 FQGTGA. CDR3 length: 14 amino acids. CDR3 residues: CASGVGAGTDTQYF. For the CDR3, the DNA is TGTGCCAGCGGGGTGGGCGCTGGCACAGATACGCAGTATTTT.

CDR3 DNA: TGCAGCGTTGAGAGGAGGGACAGCAATGAAAAACTGTTTTTT. Encoded protein: CSVERRDSNEKLFF. The chain uses TRBV29-1 and TRBJ1-4; TRBD1 matches at 7 bases. Trimming at V came to 3 bases and at J to 5 bases, leaving 6 bases not matched to a gene. Germline CDR1 SQVTM, CDR2 ANQGSEA. The CDR3 runs 14 residues.

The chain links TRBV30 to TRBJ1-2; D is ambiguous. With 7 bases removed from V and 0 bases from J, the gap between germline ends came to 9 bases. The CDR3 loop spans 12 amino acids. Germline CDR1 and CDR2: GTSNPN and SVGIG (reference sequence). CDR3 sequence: CASRTSNYGYTF. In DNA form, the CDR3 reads TGTGCCTCTAGGACGTCTAACTATGGCTACACCTTC.

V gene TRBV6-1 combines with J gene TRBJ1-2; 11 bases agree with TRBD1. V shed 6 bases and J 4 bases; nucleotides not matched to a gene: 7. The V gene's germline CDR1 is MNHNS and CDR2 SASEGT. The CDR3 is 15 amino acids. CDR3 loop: CASSAGTGGLYGYTF. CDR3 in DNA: TGTGCCAGCAGCGCCGGGACAGGGGGACTCTATGGCTACACCTTC.